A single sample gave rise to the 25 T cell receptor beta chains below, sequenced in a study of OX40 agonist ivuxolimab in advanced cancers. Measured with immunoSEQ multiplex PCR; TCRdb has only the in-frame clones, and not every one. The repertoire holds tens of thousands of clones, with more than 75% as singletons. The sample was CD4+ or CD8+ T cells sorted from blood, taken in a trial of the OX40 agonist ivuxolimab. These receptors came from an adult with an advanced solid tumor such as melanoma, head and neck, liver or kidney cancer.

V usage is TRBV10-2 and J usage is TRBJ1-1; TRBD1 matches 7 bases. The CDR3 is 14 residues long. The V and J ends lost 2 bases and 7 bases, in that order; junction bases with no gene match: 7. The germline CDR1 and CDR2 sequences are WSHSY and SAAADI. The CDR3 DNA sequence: TGCGCCAGCAGTGAGGCCACAGGGGTGGGTGAAGCTTTCTTT. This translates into CASSEATGVGEAFF.

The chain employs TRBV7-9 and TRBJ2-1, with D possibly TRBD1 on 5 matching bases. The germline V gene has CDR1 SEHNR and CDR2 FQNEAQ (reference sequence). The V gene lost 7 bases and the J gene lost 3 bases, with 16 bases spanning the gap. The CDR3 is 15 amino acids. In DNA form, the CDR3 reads TGTGCCAGCACCCCTCCCGGCAGGGTCTACAATGAGCAGTTCTTC. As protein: CASTPPGRVYNEQFF.

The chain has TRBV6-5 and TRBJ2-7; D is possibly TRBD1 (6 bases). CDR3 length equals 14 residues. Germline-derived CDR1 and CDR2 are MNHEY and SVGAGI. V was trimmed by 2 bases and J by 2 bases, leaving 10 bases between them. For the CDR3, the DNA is TGTGCCAGCAGTTACGACAGGCAAACCTACGAGCAGTACTTC. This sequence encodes CASSYDRQTYEQYF.

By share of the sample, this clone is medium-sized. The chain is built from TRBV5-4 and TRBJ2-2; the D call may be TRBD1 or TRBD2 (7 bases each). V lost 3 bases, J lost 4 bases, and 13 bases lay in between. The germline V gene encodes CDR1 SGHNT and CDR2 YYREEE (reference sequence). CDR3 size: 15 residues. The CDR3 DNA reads TGTGCCAGCAGCTCACAGGGGAGGGGCACCGGGGAGCTGTTTTTT. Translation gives CASSSQGRGTGELFF.

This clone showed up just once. The CDR3 region has the DNA TGTGCCAGCAGCTCTGGACAGGGGGCGCGAGAGACCCAGTACTTC. It encodes CASSSGQGARETQYF. The chain has TRBV11-2 and TRBJ2-5; 11 bases line up with TRBD1. The germline V gene has CDR1 SGHAT and CDR2 FQNNGV. The CDR3 totals 15 residues. Germline trimming cut 4 bases from V and 4 bases from J; bases unmatched to any gene: 5.

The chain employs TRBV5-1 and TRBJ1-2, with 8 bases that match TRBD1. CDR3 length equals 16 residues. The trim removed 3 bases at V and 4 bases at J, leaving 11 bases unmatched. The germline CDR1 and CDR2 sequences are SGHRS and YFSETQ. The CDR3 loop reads CASSSGQAPSSYGYTF. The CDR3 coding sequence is TGCGCCAGCAGCTCGGGACAGGCCCCCTCCAGCTATGGCTACACCTTC.

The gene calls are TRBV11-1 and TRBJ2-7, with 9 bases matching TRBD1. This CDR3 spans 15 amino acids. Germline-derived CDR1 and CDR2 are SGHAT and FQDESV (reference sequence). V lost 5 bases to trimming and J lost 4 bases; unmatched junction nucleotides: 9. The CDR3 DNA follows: TGTGCCAGCAGCCCCGGGACAGGGTTCTCTTACGAGCAGTACTTC. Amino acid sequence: CASSPGTGFSYEQYF.

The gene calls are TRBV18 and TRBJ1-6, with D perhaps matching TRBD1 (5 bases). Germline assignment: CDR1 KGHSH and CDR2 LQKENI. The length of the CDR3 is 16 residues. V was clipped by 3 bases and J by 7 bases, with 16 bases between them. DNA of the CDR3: TGTGCCAGCTCACCCGGGGCCGGTTCGGCAAATTCACCCCTCCACTTT. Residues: CASSPGAGSANSPLHF.

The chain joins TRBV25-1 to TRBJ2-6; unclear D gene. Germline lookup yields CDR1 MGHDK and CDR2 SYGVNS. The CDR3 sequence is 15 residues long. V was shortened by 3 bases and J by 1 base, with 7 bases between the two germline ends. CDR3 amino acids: CASSDDISGANVLTF. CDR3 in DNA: TGTGCCAGCAGTGACGACATTTCTGGGGCCAACGTCCTGACTTTC.

The CDR3 loop is CASSLGLDRRLGETQYF. The DNA of the CDR3 is TGTGCCAGCAGCTTAGGACTGGATAGGAGGCTTGGAGAGACCCAGTACTTC. This chain joins TRBV7-9 and TRBJ2-5, with D perhaps matching TRBD2 (5 bases). The CDR3 is made up of 17 amino acids. Trimming shortened V by 1 base and J by 4 bases, and 19 bases separated the two germline ends. From germline, CDR1 is SEHNR and CDR2 FQNEAQ (reference sequence).

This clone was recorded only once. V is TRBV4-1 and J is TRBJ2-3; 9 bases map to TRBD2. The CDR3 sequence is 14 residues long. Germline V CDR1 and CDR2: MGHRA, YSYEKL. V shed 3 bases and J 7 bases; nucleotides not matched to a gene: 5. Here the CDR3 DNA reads TGCGCCAGCAGCCAGGGACTAGCCTTGTATACGCAGTATTTT. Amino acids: CASSQGLALYTQYF.

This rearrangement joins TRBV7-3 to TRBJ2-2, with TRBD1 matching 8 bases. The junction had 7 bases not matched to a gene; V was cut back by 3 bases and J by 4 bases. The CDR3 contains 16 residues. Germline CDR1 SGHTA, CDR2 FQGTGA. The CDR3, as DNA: TGTGCCAGCAGCTTCGGGGCGACAGGGGTCACCGGGGAGCTGTTTTTT. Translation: CASSFGATGVTGELFF.

The CDR3 DNA reads as TGTGCCAGCCGACAGGACGTTGACTATGGCTACACCTTC. As protein: CASRQDVDYGYTF. The gene calls are TRBV5-4 and TRBJ1-2, with a tentative D call TRBD1 (6 bases). Germline V gene data show CDR1 as SGHNT and CDR2 as YYREEE (reference sequence). The V and J ends lost 7 bases and 3 bases respectively, with 13 bases between them. The CDR3 consists of 13 residues.

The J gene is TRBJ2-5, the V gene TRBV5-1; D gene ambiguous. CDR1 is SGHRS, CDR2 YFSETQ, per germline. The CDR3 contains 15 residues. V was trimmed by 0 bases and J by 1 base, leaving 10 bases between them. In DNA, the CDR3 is TGCGCCAGCAGCTTGGCCGGGTGGTTCCAAGAGACCCAGTACTTC. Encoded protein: CASSLAGWFQETQYF.

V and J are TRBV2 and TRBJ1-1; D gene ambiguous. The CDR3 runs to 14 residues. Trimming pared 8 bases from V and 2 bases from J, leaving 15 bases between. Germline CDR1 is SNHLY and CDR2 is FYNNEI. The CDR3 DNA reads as TGTGCCAGCGCTAGGGAAACCTCCAACACTGAAGCTTTCTTT. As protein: CASARETSNTEAFF.

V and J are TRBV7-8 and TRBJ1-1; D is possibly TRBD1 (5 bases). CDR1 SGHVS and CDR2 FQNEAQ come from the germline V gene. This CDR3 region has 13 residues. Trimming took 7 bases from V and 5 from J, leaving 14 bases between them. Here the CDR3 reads CASTLREHTEAFF. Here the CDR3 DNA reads TGTGCCAGCACTCTCAGGGAGCATACTGAAGCTTTCTTT.

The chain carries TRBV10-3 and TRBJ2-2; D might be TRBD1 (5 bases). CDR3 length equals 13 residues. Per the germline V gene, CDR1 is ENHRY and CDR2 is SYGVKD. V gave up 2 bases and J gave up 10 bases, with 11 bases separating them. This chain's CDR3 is CAISERQPSELFF. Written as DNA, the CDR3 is TGTGCCATCAGTGAGAGACAGCCGTCGGAGCTGTTTTTT.

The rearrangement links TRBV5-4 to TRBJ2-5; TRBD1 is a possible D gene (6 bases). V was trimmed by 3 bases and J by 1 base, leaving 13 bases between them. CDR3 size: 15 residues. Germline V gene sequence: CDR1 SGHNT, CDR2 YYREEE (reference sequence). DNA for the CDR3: TGTGCCAGCAGCTCAAGACAGGACATCCAAGAGACCCAGTACTTC. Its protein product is CASSSRQDIQETQYF.

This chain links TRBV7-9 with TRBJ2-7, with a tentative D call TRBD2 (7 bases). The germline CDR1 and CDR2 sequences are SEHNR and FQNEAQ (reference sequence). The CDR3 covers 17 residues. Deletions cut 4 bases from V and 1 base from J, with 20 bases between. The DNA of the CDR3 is TGTGCCAGCAGCTCATACATGGGGAGGGGGGATTCCTACGAGCAGTACTTC. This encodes CASSSYMGRGDSYEQYF.

CDR3 amino acids: CASGLVRFRESSGNTIYF. The CDR3 DNA is TGTGCTAGTGGTTTGGTACGGTTTAGGGAGAGCTCTGGAAACACCATATATTTT. This sequence joins TRBV12-5 and TRBJ1-3; no clear D. V lost 0 bases and J 0 bases, leaving 15 bases between the germline ends. In germline, CDR1 is LGHNT, CDR2 FRNRAP. The length of the CDR3 is 18 residues.

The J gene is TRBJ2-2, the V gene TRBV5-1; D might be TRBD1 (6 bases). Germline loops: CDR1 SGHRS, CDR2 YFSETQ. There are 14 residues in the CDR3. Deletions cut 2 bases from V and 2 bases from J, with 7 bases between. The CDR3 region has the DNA TGCGCCAGCAGCTTTGGGACAAACACCGGGGAGCTGTTTTTT. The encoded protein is CASSFGTNTGELFF.

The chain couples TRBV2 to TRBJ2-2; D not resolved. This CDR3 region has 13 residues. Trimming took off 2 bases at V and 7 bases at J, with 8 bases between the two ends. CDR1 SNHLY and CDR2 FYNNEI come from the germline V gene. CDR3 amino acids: CASSEWGDGELFF. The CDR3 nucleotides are TGTGCCAGCAGTGAATGGGGTGACGGGGAGCTGTTTTTT.

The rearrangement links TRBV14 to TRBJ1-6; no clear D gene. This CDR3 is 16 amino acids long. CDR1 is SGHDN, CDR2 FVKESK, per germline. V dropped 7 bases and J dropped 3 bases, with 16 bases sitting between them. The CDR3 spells CASTLTPAGYNSPLHF. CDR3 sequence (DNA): TGTGCCAGCACCCTAACCCCCGCCGGCTATAATTCACCCCTCCACTTT.

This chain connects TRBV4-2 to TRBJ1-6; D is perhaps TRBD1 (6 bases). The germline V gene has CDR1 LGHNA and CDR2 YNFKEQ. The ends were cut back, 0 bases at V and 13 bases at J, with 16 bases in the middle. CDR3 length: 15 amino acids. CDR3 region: CASSQELGGSPPLHF. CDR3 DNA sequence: TGTGCCAGCAGCCAAGAATTAGGGGGAAGCCCCCCCCTCCACTTT.

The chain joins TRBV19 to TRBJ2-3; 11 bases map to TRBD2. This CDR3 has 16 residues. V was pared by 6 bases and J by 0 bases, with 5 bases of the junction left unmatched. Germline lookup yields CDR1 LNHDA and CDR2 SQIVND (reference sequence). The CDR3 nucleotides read TGTGCCAGTAGCACCCCTAGCGGGGGGAGCACAGATACGCAGTATTTT. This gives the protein CASSTPSGGSTDTQYF.